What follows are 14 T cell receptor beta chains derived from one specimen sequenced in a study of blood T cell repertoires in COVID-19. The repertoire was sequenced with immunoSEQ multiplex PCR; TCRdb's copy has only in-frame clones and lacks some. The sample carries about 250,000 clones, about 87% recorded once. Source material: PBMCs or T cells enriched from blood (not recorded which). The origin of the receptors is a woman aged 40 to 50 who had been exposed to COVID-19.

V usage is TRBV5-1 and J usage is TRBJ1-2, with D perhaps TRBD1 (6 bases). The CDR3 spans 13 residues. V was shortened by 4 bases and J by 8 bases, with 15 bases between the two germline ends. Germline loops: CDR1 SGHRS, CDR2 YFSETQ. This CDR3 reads CASSTAGAEGYTF. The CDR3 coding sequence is TGCGCCAGCAGCACCGCAGGGGCAGAGGGCTACACCTTC.

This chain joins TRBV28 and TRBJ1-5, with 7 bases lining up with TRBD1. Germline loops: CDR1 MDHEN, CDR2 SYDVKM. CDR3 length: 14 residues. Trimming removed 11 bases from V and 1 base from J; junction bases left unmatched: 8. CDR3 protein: CAVQGLLSNQPQHF. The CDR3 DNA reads TGTGCCGTACAGGGGTTGCTGAGCAATCAGCCCCAGCATTTT. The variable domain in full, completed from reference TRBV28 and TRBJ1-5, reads DVKVTQSSRYLVKRTGEKVFLECVQDMDHENMFWYRQDPGLGLRLIYFSYDVKMKEKGDIPEGYSVSREKKERFSLILESASTNQTSMYLCAVQGLLSNQPQHFGDGTRLSIL.

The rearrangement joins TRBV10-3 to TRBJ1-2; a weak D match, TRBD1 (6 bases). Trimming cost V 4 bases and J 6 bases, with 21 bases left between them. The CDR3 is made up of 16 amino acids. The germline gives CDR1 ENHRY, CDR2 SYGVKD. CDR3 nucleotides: TGTGCCATCAGTGCAAACAGGGAGTCGTCGCCCCATGGCTACACCTTC. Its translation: CAISANRESSPHGYTF.

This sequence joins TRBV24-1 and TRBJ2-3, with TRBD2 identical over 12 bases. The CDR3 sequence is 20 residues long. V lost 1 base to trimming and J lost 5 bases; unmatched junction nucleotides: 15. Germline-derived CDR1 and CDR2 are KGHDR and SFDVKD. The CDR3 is CATSDFGVRSSGRAGDTQYF. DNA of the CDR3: TGTGCCACCAGTGATTTTGGGGTACGGTCTAGCGGGAGGGCTGGAGATACGCAGTATTTT.

The CDR3 loop is CASSSTGGVEGQPQHF. CDR3 nucleotide sequence: TGTGCCAGCAGTTCAACAGGTGGCGTGGAAGGTCAGCCCCAGCATTTT. The V gene is TRBV6-2 or TRBV6-3, the J gene TRBJ1-5; D might be TRBD1 (5 bases). V was clipped by 4 bases and J by 6 bases, with 19 bases between them. The CDR3 sequence is 16 residues long. Germline CDR1 is MNHEY and CDR2 is SVGEGT.

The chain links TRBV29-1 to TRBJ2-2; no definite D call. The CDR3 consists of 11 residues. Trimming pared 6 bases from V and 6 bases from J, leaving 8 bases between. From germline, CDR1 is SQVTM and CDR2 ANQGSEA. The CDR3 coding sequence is TGCAGCGTGCCTACGGCCGGGGAGCTGTTTTTT. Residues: CSVPTAGELFF.

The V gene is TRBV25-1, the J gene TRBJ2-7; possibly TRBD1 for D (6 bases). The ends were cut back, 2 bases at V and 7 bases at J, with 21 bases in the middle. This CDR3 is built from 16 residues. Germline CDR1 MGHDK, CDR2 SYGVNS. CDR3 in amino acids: CASSEPFRGAPWEQYV. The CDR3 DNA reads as TGTGCCAGCAGTGAACCCTTCAGGGGAGCCCCTTGGGAGCAGTACGTC.

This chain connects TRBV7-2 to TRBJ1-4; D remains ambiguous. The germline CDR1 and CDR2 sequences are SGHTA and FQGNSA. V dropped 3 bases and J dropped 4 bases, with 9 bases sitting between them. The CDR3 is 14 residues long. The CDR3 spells CASSFRSYNEKLFF. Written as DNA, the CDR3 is TGTGCCAGCAGCTTCAGAAGTTATAATGAAAAACTGTTTTTT.

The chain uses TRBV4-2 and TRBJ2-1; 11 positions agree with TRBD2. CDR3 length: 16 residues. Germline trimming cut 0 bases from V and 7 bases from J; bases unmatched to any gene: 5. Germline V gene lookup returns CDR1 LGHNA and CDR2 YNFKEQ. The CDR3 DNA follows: TGTGCCAGCAGCCAAGATGTACTAGCGGGAGCTAATGAGCAGTTCTTC. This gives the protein CASSQDVLAGANEQFF.

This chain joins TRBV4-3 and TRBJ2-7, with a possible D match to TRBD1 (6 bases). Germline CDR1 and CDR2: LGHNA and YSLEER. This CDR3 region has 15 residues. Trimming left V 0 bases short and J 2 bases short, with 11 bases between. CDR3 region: CASSQEGGFTYEQYF. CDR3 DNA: TGCGCCAGCAGCCAAGAAGGGGGATTTACCTACGAGCAGTACTTC.

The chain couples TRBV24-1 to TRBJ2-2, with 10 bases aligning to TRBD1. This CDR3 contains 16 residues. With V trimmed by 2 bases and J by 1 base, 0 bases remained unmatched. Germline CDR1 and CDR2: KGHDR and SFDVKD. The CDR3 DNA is TGTGCCACCAGTGATTGGACAGGGGGGAACACCGGGGAGCTGTTTTTT. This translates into CATSDWTGGNTGELFF.

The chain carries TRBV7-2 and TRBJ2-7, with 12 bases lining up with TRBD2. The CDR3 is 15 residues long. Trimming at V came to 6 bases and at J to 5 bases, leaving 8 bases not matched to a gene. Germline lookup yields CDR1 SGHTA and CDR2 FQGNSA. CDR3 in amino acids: CASRLAGGLRNEQYF. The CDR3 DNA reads TGTGCCAGCAGGCTAGCGGGGGGGCTCCGCAACGAGCAGTACTTC. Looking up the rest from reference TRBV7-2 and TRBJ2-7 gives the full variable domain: GAGVSQSPSNKVTEKGKDVELRCDPISGHTALYWYRQSLGQGLEFLIYFQGNSAPDKSGLPSDRFSAERTGGSVSTLTIQRTQQEDSAVYLCASRLAGGLRNEQYFGPGTRLTVT.

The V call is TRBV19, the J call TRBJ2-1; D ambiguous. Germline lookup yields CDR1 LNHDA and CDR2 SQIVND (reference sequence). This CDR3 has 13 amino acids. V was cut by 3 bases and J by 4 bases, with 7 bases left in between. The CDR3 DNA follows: TGTGCCAGTAGTATGTCGTTTTACAATGAGCAGTTCTTC. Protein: CASSMSFYNEQFF.

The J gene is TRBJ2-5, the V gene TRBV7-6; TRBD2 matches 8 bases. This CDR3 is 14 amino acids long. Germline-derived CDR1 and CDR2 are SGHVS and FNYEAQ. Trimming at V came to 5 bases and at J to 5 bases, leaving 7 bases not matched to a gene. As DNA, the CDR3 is TGTGCCAGCAGCCTTAGCGGGGTCGGTGAGACCCAGTACTTC. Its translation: CASSLSGVGETQYF. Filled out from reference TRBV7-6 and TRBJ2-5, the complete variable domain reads GAGVSQSPRYKVTKRGQDVALRCDPISGHVSLYWYRQALGQGPEFLTYFNYEAQQDKSGLPNDRFSAERPEGSISTLTIQRTEQRDSAMYRCASSLSGVGETQYFGPGTRLLVL.